Listed here are 25 T cell receptor beta chains from one sample, sequenced in a study of T cells in Graves' hyperthyroidism and ophthalmopathy. There were TCR beta CDR3 regions amplified from RNA transcripts. The HTBI primer set drove a first-round RT-PCR of the TCR CDR3. TCRdb re-called the multiplex PCR reads through MiXCR, storing one row per CDR3 protein. The sample consists of roughly 800,000 distinct CDR3 sequences, approximately 40% of them appearing once. The sequencing sample was made of blood. These receptors originate from a man aged 18 to 35 with Graves' hyperthyroidism.

The chain carries TRBV24-1 and TRBJ1-5; D possibly corresponds to TRBD1 (5 bases). In germline, CDR1 is KGHDR, CDR2 SFDVKD. The CDR3 contains 15 residues. The V end was cut by 3 bases, the J end by 0 bases, with 8 bases between. The CDR3 sequence is CATSDGTDSNQPQHF. The CDR3 DNA follows: TGTGCCACCAGTGATGGGACGGATAGCAATCAGCCCCAGCATTTT.

This clonotype has at least ten counts. V usage is TRBV29-1 and J usage is TRBJ2-7; D gene uncertain. Germline V lookup: CDR1 SQVTM, CDR2 ANQGSEA. The V end lost 3 bases, the J end lost 3 bases, and 6 bases lay between the germline ends. The CDR3 consists of 11 residues. CDR3 loop: CSVDTGYEQYF. The CDR3 coding sequence is TGCAGCGTTGATACCGGCTACGAGCAGTACTTC.

This clonotype has at least ten counts. This chain uses TRBV7-6 with TRBJ1-4; weak D call: TRBD1 (6 bases). The CDR3 loop spans 15 amino acids. The V end lost 1 base, the J end lost 8 bases, and 14 bases lay between the germline ends. CDR1 is SGHVS and CDR2 is FNYEAQ in the germline V gene. CDR3 nucleotides: TGTGCCAGCAGCTTAGGATCCGGGGGCGGGGAAAAACTGTTTTTT. Encoded protein: CASSLGSGGGEKLFF.

This clonotype was seen at least ten times. The chain is built from TRBV4-3 and TRBJ1-6; a possible D gene is TRBD1 (6 bases). Trimming took off 2 bases at V and 10 bases at J, with 12 bases between the two ends. Germline CDR1 and CDR2: LGHNA and YSLEER. The CDR3 runs 14 residues. The CDR3 DNA reads TGCGCCAGCAGCCAACAAACAGGGAGCTCACCCCTCCACTTT. This codes for CASSQQTGSSPLHF.

In the case of this clonotype: A much larger clone is a single base away; this may be a read error. V usage is TRBV19 and J usage is TRBJ1-1, with D perhaps matching TRBD1 (6 bases). Germline assignment: CDR1 LNHDA and CDR2 SQIVND (reference sequence). The CDR3 sequence is 15 residues long. Trimming left V 4 bases short and J 4 bases short, with 16 bases between. Here the CDR3 DNA reads TGTGCCAGTAGTACGTCCGGGACATTGAGCACTGAAGCTTTCTTT. It is translated as CASSTSGTLSTEAFF.

This clonotype was found a few times. The V gene is TRBV7-2, the J gene TRBJ2-7; 8 nucleotides line up with TRBD1. This CDR3 spans 13 amino acids. The V segment lost 4 bases and the J segment 6 bases; nucleotides outside the gene matches: 5. Germline assignment: CDR1 SGHTA and CDR2 FQGNSA. The CDR3 loop is CASSSGQVAEQYF. CDR3 coding DNA: TGTGCCAGCAGCTCGGGACAGGTAGCCGAGCAGTACTTC.

At least ten counts were recorded for this clonotype. The rearrangement uses TRBV13 and TRBJ1-2, with 12 bases matching TRBD1. Germline V gives CDR1 PRHDT, CDR2 FYEKMQ (reference sequence). The CDR3 is made up of 15 amino acids. V trimming: 5 bases; J trimming: 5 bases; junction bases outside the gene matches: 6. The CDR3 nucleotides read TGTGCCAGCAGCGGGGGGACAGGGGGCTCGTATGGCTACACCTTC. Its translation: CASSGGTGGSYGYTF. The whole variable domain, filled in from reference TRBV13 and TRBJ1-2, reads AAGVIQSPRHLIKEKRETATLKCYPIPRHDTVYWYQQGPGQDPQFLISFYEKMQSDKGSIPDRFSAQQFSDYHSELNMSSLELGDSALYFCASSGGTGGSYGYTFGSGTRLTVV.

J is TRBJ2-5 and V is TRBV29-1; D may correspond to TRBD1 or TRBD2 (5 bases each). This CDR3 has 15 amino acids. Germline CDR1 is SQVTM and CDR2 is ANQGSEA. V dropped 4 bases and J dropped 1 base, with 16 bases sitting between them. DNA of the CDR3: TGCAGCGTTGTAAATCCGGGACGCCGCCAAGAGACCCAGTACTTC. It specifies CSVVNPGRRQETQYF.

The chain employs TRBV5-1 and TRBJ2-7; 8 bases line up with TRBD1. Germline lookup yields CDR1 SGHRS and CDR2 YFSETQ. V lost 0 bases, J lost 5 bases, and 4 bases stayed unmatched. The CDR3 extends over 14 amino acids. In nucleotides, the CDR3 is TGCGCCAGCAGCTTGGGGGACAGGTACCACGAGCAGTACTTC. Protein sequence: CASSLGDRYHEQYF.

In DNA form, the CDR3 reads TGCGCCTACAGGGGGAACACTGAAGCTTTCTTT. Residues: CAYRGNTEAFF. The chain links TRBV10-2 to TRBJ1-1; TRBD1 matches at 7 bases. The V gene end was trimmed by 11 bases and the J gene end by 1 base; junction bases not matched to a gene: 1. CDR3 length equals 11 residues. Germline CDR1 WSHSY, CDR2 SAAADI.

The genes are TRBV7-2 and TRBJ2-7; D ambiguous. The V end lost 5 bases, the J end lost 2 bases, and 19 bases lay between the germline ends. The CDR3 loop spans 16 amino acids. The V gene's germline CDR1 is SGHTA and CDR2 FQGNSA. The CDR3 protein is CASSPEATQLTYEQYF. The CDR3 DNA is TGTGCCAGCAGCCCCGAGGCGACACAGCTTACCTACGAGCAGTACTTC.

This rearrangement joins TRBV24-1 to TRBJ1-5; D is perhaps TRBD1 (6 bases). The CDR3 runs 15 residues. Looked up from germline, CDR1 is KGHDR and CDR2 is SFDVKD. The germline V and J ends were trimmed by 7 bases and 6 bases, with 18 bases remaining between them. In nucleotides, the CDR3 is TGTGCCACCAGCAGCGGGGGGGGCGTGGGTCAGCCCCAGCATTTT. It specifies CATSSGGGVGQPQHF.

This CDR3 is CSGTGEGGANVLTF. DNA for the CDR3: TGCAGCGGGACAGGGGAAGGTGGGGCCAACGTCCTGACTTTC. The genes are TRBV29-1 and TRBJ2-6; 9 bases match TRBD1. The CDR3 length is 14 residues. J lost 3 bases, V lost 7 bases, and 4 bases had no gene match. Germline CDR1 reads SQVTM; CDR2 reads ANQGSEA.

Turning to this clonotype: The germline gene is not matched at one end of the junction; a read error may be the cause. The chain employs TRBV7-9 and TRBJ1-1; 8 positions match TRBD1. Germline lookup yields CDR1 SEHNR and CDR2 FQNEAQ (reference sequence). The CDR3 has 16 residues. The CDR3: CAGSWMMTGENTEAFF. The CDR3, as DNA: TGTGCCGGCAGCTGGATGATGACAGGGGAGAACACTGAAGCTTTCTTT.

The sample holds many counts of this clonotype. This chain joins TRBV29-1 and TRBJ1-1, with D unclear. The CDR3 has 10 residues. Trimming removed 3 bases from V and 6 bases from J, with 5 bases in between. Germline lookup yields CDR1 SQVTM and CDR2 ANQGSEA. The CDR3 nucleotides are TGCAGCGTTGAGGCACCTGAAGCTTTCTTT. This gives the protein CSVEAPEAFF.

The chain joins TRBV10-3 to TRBJ1-6, with TRBD1 as a possible D gene (5 bases). Looked up from germline, CDR1 is ENHRY and CDR2 is SYGVKD. The CDR3 extends over 12 amino acids. Deletions cut 11 bases from V and 7 bases from J, with 12 bases between. CDR3 loop: CAARDRNSPLHF. CDR3 bases: TGTGCCGCCAGGGACCGCAATTCACCCCTCCACTTT.

V gene TRBV20-1 combines with J gene TRBJ2-7; TRBD2 agrees at 9 bases. This CDR3 spans 15 amino acids. With 2 bases clipped from V and 3 bases from J, the junction kept 8 bases outside the gene matches. Germline V gene data show CDR1 as DFQATT and CDR2 as SNEGSKA (reference sequence). CDR3 coding DNA: TGCAGTGCTAGAATGGCTGAGCGGGGGGTCTACGAGCAGTACTTC. Its protein product is CSARMAERGVYEQYF.

This clonotype was counted many times. The chain combines TRBV19 with TRBJ1-1; no reliable D call. CDR1 and CDR2 from the germline V gene are LNHDA and SQIVND (reference sequence). The CDR3 totals 13 residues. Between the trimmed V and J ends, which lost 6 bases and 1 base, there was a span of 9 bases. The CDR3 DNA reads as TGTGCCAGTAGCCGGACCACGAACACTGAAGCTTTCTTT. Its protein is CASSRTTNTEAFF.

In its sample, this clonotype was seen many times. The CDR3 DNA is TGTGCCAGCAGCTGGGACTCGAACACTGAAGCTTTCTTT. Encoded protein: CASSWDSNTEAFF. The chain is built from TRBV7-2 and TRBJ1-1, with D possibly matching TRBD1 (5 bases). Germline CDR1 and CDR2: SGHTA and FQGNSA. CDR3 length: 13 amino acids. Trimming cost V 4 bases and J 1 base, with 7 bases left between them. Combining the CDR3 with reference TRBV7-2 and TRBJ1-1 gives the whole variable domain GAGVSQSPSNKVTEKGKDVELRCDPISGHTALYWYRQSLGQGLEFLIYFQGNSAPDKSGLPSDRFSAERTGGSVSTLTIQRTQQEDSAVYLCASSWDSNTEAFFGQGTRLTVV.

CDR3 sequence (DNA): TGCGCCAGCAGCCAAGTCACGGGTTCCTACGAGCAGTACTTC. Its translation is CASSQVTGSYEQYF. The gene calls are TRBV4-1 and TRBJ2-7; D not certain. Germline CDR1 MGHRA, CDR2 YSYEKL. Trimming removed 1 base at V and 1 base at J, with 8 bases between. The CDR3 loop spans 14 amino acids.

This clonotype was counted at least ten times. The V gene is TRBV10-3, the J gene TRBJ1-1, with D perhaps TRBD1 (5 bases). The germline V and J ends were trimmed by 3 bases and 7 bases, with 9 bases remaining between them. The CDR3 is 12 amino acids. From germline, CDR1 is ENHRY and CDR2 SYGVKD. DNA for the CDR3: TGTGCCATCAGTGATCCGAGGGGTGAAGCTTTCTTT. Translating gives CAISDPRGEAFF.

V usage is TRBV25-1 and J usage is TRBJ2-5, with D unresolved. The CDR3 consists of 15 residues. CDR1 MGHDK and CDR2 SYGVNS come from the germline V gene. V gave up 5 bases and J gave up 1 base, with 14 bases separating them. CDR3 bases: TGTGCCAGCAGTTACTCTGGAGCGCCCCAAGAGACCCAGTACTTC. It specifies CASSYSGAPQETQYF.

This clonotype was observed many times. V is TRBV29-1 and J is TRBJ1-1; TRBD1 agrees at 8 bases. The V gene's germline CDR1 is SQVTM and CDR2 ANQGSEA. Trimming removed 3 bases from V and 0 bases from J; junction bases left unmatched: 6. This CDR3 is 15 amino acids long. In DNA form, the CDR3 reads TGCAGCGTTGAGGGTTGGACAGGGATGAACACTGAAGCTTTCTTT. It codes for CSVEGWTGMNTEAFF.

This chain connects TRBV25-1 to TRBJ1-2; D possibly corresponds to TRBD1 (5 bases). The CDR3 has 14 amino acids. V lost 4 bases to trimming and J lost 2 bases, with 11 bases between them. Germline V gene data show CDR1 as MGHDK and CDR2 as SYGVNS. CDR3 coding DNA: TGTGCCAGCAGTGCTAGTTGGGGGAACTATGGCTACACCTTC. Amino acid sequence: CASSASWGNYGYTF.

This clonotype was detected only once. The gene calls are TRBV7-2 and TRBJ1-6, with 8 bases fitting TRBD1. V was pared by 4 bases and J by 8 bases, with 7 bases of the junction left unmatched. Looked up from germline, CDR1 is SGHTA and CDR2 is FQGNSA. This CDR3 region has 15 residues. The CDR3 sequence: CASSSQGASDSPLHF. The CDR3 bases are TGTGCCAGCAGCTCCCAGGGGGCTTCGGATTCACCCCTCCACTTT.